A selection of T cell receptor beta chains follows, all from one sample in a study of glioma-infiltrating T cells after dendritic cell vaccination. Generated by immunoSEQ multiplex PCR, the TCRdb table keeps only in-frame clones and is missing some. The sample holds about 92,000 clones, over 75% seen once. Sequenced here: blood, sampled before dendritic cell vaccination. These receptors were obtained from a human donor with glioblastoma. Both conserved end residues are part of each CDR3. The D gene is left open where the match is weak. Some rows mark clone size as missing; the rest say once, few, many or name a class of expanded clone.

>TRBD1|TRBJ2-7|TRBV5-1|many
TGCGCCAGCAGCTTGGGGGGACAGGGCTACGAGCAGTACTTC
CASSLGGQGYEQYF
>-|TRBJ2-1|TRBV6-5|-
TGTGCCAGCAGAAAGACGGTTTGGCGGAACAATGAGCAGTTCTTC
CASRKTVWRNNEQFF
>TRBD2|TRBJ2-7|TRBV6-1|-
TGTGCCAGCAGTGCAGAGCCGGGAGGCTACGAGCAGTACTTC
CASSAEPGGYEQYF
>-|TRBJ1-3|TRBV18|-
TGTGCCAGCTCACCACTTGCCTCCGGGACTTACTCTGGAAACACCATATATTTT
CASSPLASGTYSGNTIYF
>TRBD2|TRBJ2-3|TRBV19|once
TGTGCCAGTAAGGCGGGAGAGGCAGATACGCAGTATTTT
CASKAGEADTQYF
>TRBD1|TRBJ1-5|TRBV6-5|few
TGTGCCAGCAGTCGCGGGACAGAGAATCAGCCCCAGCATTTT
CASSRGTENQPQHF
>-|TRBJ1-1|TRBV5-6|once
TGTGCCAGCAGCTTGGGATCGGGGGTAGGGGCTTTCTTT
CASSLGSGVGAFF
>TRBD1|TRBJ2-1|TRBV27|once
TGTGCCAGCAGTTACACAGGGGACGAGCAGTTCTTC
CASSYTGDEQFF
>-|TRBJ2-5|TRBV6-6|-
TGTGCCAGCAGTTACCACTTCCCTGCTACGGAGACCCAGTACTTC
CASSYHFPATETQYF
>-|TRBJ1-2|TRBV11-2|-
TGTGCCAGCAGCCCTGGACAGTTCTATGGCTACACCTTC
CASSPGQFYGYTF
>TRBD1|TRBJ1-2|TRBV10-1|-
TGCGCCAGCAGCTCACAGAGAGATGACCCCCTCACAGGGGCTGCTGGCTACACCTTC
CASSSQRDDPLTGAAGYTF
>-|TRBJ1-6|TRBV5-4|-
TGTGCCAGCAGCTTGGTCACAGATAATTCACCCCTCCACTTT
CASSLVTDNSPLHF
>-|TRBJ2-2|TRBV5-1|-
TGCGCCAGCAGCTTGTATATGGCACCAACCGGGGAGCTGTTTTTT
CASSLYMAPTGELFF
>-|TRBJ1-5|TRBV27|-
TGTGCCAGCAGTTTGGGGGGGTTCGATCAGCCCCAGCATTTT
CASSLGGFDQPQHF
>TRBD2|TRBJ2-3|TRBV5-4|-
TGTGCCAGCAGCTTAGGCGGGAGTGGAACAGATACGCAGTATTTT
CASSLGGSGTDTQYF
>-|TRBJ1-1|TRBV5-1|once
TGCGCCAGCAGCCCGGTCAATTGGGGGGACACTGAAGCTTTCTTT
CASSPVNWGDTEAFF
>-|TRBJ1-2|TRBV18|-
TGTGCCAGCTCACCACTTGACAGCCGGGGACTCTATGGCTACACCTTC
CASSPLDSRGLYGYTF
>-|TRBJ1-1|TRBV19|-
TGTGCCAGTAGTATCTATCCAGGGCGGACGAACACTGAAGCTTTCTTT
CASSIYPGRTNTEAFF
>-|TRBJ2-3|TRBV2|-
TGTGCCAGCAGTGGGAACGTGGGAGGCACAGATACGCAGTATTTT
CASSGNVGGTDTQYF
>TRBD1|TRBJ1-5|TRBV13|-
TGTGCCAGCAGCTTAGGGGGACAGAGCAATCAGCCCCAGCATTTT
CASSLGGQSNQPQHF
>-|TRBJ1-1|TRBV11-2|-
TGTGCCAGCAGCTTATTCCGGGGTTTGGACACTGAAGCTTTCTTT
CASSLFRGLDTEAFF
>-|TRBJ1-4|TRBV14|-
TGTGCCAGCAGCCCAGGGTGGCCCAGGGCCGGGTCAACTAATGAAAAACTGTTTTTT
CASSPGWPRAGSTNEKLFF
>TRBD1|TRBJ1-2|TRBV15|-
TGTGCCACCAGCATAGAGACAGGGGAGATCTATGGCTACACCTTC
CATSIETGEIYGYTF
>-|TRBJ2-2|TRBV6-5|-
TGTGCCAGCAGCCCAGGAGGGCCGGGCACCGGGGAGCTGTTTTTT
CASSPGGPGTGELFF
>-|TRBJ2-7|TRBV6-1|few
TGTGCCAGCAGTGATAACGAGCAGTACTTC
CASSDNEQYF
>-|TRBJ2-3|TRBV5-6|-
TGTGCCAGCAGCTTGGAAACCGGGGGGCACACAGATACGCAGTATTTT
CASSLETGGHTDTQYF
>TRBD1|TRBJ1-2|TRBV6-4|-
TGTGCCAGCAGAGCCCTGGGACAGGGGAACTATGGCTACACCTTC
CASRALGQGNYGYTF
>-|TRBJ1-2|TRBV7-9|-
TGTGCCAGCAGCTTAGCCGCGGGACCCAACTATGGCTACACCTTC
CASSLAAGPNYGYTF
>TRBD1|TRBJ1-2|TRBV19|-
TGTGCCAGTAGAGAGGACAGGGCAGCTAACTATGGCTACACCTTC
CASREDRAANYGYTF
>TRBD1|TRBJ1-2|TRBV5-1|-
TGCGCCAGCAGCTTGGCCCTGGGACAGCTCTATGGCTACACCTTC
CASSLALGQLYGYTF
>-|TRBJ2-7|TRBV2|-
TGTGCCAGCAGTGAAGGGGGGGGGCCGGGGGACGAGCAGTACTTC
CASSEGGGPGDEQYF
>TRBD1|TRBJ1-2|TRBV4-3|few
TGCGCCAGCAGCCAAGACTCAGGGGGGTACTATGGCTACACCTTC
CASSQDSGGYYGYTF
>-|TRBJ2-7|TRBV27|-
TGTGCCAGCAGTGTACCGGGACAATCATACGAGCAGTACTTC
CASSVPGQSYEQYF
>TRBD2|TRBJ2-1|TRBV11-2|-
TGTGCCAGCAGCGCACGCCCTAGCGGCTCCTACAATGAGCAGTTCTTC
CASSARPSGSYNEQFF
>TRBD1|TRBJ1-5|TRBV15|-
TGTGCCACCAGCCTGGACAGGGGAGGGAATCAGCCCCAGCATTTT
CATSLDRGGNQPQHF
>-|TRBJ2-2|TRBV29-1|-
TGCAGCGTTGTGGACTGGGACACCGGGGAGCTGTTTTTT
CSVVDWDTGELFF
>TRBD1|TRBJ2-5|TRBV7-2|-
TGTGCCAGCAGCAACAGGGGGCAAGAGACCCAGTACTTC
CASSNRGQETQYF
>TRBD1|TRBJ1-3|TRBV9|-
TGTGCCAGCAGCGCGACAGGGTTGGGAAACACCATATATTTT
CASSATGLGNTIYF
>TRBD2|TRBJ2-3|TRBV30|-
TGTGCCTGGAGCCTCGGGACTAGCGGGAGCACAGATACGCAGTATTTT
CAWSLGTSGSTDTQYF
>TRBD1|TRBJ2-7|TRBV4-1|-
TGCGCCAGCAGCCAACCCGGGACAGGGGTTTACGAGCAGTACTTC
CASSQPGTGVYEQYF
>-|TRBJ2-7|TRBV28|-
TGTGCCAGCAGTTCCCACTACGAGCAGTACTTC
CASSSHYEQYF
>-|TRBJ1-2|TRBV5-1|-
TGCGCCAGCAGCGTCAAACCGGGAAGACTTTCCTATGGCTACACCTTC
CASSVKPGRLSYGYTF
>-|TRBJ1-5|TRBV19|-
TGTGCCAGTAGCACGGTAAAGAATCAGCCCCAGCATTTT
CASSTVKNQPQHF
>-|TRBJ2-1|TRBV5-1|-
TGCGCCAGCAGCTTGAGTGCGTCTTCTAATGAGCAGTTCTTC
CASSLSASSNEQFF
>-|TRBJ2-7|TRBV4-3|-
TGCGCCAGCAGCCCAGGCCAGGGTGAGTACGAGCAGTACTTC
CASSPGQGEYEQYF
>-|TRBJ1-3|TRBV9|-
TGTGCCAGCAGCCTCCTGCCGACAGGCCTGTCTGGAAACACCATATATTTT
CASSLLPTGLSGNTIYF
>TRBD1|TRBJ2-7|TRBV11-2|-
TGTGCCAGCAGCCTCGGGACAGGGGGCGCCCCCTCCTACGAGCAGTACTTC
CASSLGTGGAPSYEQYF
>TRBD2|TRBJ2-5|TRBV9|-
TGTGCCAGCAGCTTATCACTAGCGGGAGGAAGTAAGACCCAGTACTTC
CASSLSLAGGSKTQYF
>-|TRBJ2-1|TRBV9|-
TGTGCCAGCAGCGTGGGGGGAGCCTACAATGAGCAGTTCTTC
CASSVGGAYNEQFF
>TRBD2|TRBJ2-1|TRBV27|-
TGTGCCAGCAGTGGCGCCGGGACTAGCGGCTACTACAATGAGCAGTTCTTC
CASSGAGTSGYYNEQFF
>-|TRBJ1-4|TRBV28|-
TGTGCCCCCGGCAGGGTCCCTAATGAAAAACTGTTTTTT
CAPGRVPNEKLFF
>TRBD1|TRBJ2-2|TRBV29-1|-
TGCAGCGTAGGGGACAGCCCCGGGGAGCTGTTTTTT
CSVGDSPGELFF
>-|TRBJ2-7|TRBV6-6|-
TGTGCCAGCAGTAATTTACAGGAATCCTACGAGCAGTACTTC
CASSNLQESYEQYF
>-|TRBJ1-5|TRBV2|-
TGTGCCAGCAGCAGTTGGACAGTCAATCAGCCCCAGCATTTT
CASSSWTVNQPQHF
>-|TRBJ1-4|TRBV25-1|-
TGTGCCAGCAGTGAAGGTTGGGGCGGGGCGGTAGGTGAAAAACTGTTTTTT
CASSEGWGGAVGEKLFF